This record concerns one TCR beta chain sequence. The source of the sample is a study of cytomegalovirus exposure and HLA in healthy donors. Only in-frame clones appear in the TCRdb table, and some are missing; sequencing was by immunoSEQ multiplex PCR. The table has approximately 110,000 clones, 85% to 90% seen once. CDR3 size: 15 residues. Trimming removed 2 bases from V and 2 bases from J; junction bases left unmatched: 6. Germline assignment: CDR1 SGDLS and CDR2 YYNGEE. Source material: PBMCs. The TCR was taken from a young woman in good health and CMV-seronegative. The chain has TRBV9 and TRBJ2-7, with 8 bases fitting TRBD2. As DNA, the CDR3 is TGTGCCAGCAGCGTTCAAGCGGGGGCTCCCTACGAGCAGTACTTC. Its translation: CASSVQAGAPYEQYF.